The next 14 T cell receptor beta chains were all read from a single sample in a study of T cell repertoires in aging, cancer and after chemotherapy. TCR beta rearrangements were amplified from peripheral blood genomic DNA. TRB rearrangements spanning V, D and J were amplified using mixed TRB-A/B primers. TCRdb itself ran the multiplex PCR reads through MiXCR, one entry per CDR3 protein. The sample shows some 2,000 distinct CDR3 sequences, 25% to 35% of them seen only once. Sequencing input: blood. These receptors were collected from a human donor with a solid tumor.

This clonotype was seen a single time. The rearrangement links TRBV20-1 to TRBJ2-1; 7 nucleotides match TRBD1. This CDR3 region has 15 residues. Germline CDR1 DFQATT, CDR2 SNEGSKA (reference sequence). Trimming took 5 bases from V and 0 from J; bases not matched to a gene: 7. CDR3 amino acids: CSAPTGIGSYNEQFF. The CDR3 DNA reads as TGCAGTGCTCCGACAGGGATCGGCTCCTACAATGAGCAGTTCTTC.

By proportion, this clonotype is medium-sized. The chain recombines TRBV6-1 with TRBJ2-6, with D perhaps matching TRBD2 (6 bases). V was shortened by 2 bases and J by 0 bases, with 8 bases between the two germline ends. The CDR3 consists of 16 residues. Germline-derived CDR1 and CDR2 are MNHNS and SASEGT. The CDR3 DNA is TGTGCCAGCAGTGAACTGGGGGGCTCTGGGGCCAACGTCCTGACTTTC. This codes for CASSELGGSGANVLTF.

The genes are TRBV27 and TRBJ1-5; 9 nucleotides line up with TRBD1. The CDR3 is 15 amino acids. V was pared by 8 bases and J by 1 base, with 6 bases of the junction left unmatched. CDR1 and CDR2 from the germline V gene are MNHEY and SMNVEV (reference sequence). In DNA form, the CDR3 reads TGTGCCAGCGGAAACAGGGGGCAGAGCAATCAGCCCCAGCATTTT. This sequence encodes CASGNRGQSNQPQHF.

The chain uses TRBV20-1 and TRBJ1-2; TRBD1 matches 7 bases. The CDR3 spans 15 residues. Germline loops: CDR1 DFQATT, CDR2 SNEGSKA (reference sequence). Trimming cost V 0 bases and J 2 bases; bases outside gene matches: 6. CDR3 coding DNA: TGCAGTGCTAGAGATGGGGCAGGGGGGAACTATGGCTACACCTTC. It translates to CSARDGAGGNYGYTF.

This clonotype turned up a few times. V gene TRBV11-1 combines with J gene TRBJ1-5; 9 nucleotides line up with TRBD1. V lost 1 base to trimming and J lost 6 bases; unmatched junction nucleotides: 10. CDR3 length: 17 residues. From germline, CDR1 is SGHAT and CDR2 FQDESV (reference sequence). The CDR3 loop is CASSLDPTGTGLQPQHF. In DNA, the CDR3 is TGTGCCAGCAGCTTAGATCCTACCGGGACAGGGCTTCAGCCCCAGCATTTT. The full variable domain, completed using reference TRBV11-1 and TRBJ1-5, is EAEVAQSPRYKITEKSQAVAFWCDPISGHATLYWYRQILGQGPELLVQFQDESVVDDSQLPKDRFSAERLKGVDSTLKIQPAELGDSAMYLCASSLDPTGTGLQPQHFGDGTRLSIL.

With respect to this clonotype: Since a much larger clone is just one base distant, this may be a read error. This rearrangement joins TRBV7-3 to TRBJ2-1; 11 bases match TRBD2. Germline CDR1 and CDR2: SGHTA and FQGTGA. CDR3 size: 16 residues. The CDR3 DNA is TGTGCCAGCGGCTTGGCACTAGCGGGAGTGGAGAATGAGCAGTTCTTC. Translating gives CASGLALAGVENEQFF.

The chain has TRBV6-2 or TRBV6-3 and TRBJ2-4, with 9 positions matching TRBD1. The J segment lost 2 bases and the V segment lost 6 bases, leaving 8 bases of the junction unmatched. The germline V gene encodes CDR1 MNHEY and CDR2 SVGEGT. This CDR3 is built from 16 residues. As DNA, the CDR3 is TGTGCCAGCAGACCTCCGGGACAGGGCCCCAAAAACATTCAGTACTTC. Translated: CASRPPGQGPKNIQYF.

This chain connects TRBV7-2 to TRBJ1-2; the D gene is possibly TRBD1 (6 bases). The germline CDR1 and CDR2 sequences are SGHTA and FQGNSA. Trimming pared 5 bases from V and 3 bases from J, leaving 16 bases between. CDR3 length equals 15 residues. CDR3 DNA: TGTGCCAGCAGCAAAAGGGCAGGGGATGACTATGGCTACACCTTC. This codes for CASSKRAGDDYGYTF. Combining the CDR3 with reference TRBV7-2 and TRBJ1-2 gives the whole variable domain GAGVSQSPSNKVTEKGKDVELRCDPISGHTALYWYRQSLGQGLEFLIYFQGNSAPDKSGLPSDRFSAERTGGSVSTLTIQRTQQEDSAVYLCASSKRAGDDYGYTFGSGTRLTVV.

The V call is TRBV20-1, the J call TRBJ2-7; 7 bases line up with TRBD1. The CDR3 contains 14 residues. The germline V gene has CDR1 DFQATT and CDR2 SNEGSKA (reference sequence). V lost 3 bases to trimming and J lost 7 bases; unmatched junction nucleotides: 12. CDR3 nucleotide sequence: TGCAGTGCTAGGGGGCCGGGACAGACTTATGAGCAGTACTTC. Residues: CSARGPGQTYEQYF.

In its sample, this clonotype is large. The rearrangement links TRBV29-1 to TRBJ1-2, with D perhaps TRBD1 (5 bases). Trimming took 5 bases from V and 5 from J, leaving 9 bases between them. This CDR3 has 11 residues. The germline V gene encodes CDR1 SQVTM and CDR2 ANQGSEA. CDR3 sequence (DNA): TGCAGCGTTTACGGGGGGTATGGCTACACCTTC. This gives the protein CSVYGGYGYTF. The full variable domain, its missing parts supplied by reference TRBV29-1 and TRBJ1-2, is SAVISQKPSRDICQRGTSLTIQCQVDSQVTMMFWYRQQPGQSLTLIATANQGSEATYESGFVIDKFPISRPNLTFSTLTVSNMSPEDSSIYLCSVYGGYGYTFGSGTRLTVV.

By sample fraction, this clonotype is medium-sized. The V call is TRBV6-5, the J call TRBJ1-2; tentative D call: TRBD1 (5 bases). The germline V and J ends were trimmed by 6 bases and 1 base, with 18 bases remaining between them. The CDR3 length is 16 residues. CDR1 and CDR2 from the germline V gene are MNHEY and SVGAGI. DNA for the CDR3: TGTGCCAGCAGATCCCGGTGGGGAAGGGGTAACTATGGCTACACCTTC. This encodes CASRSRWGRGNYGYTF.

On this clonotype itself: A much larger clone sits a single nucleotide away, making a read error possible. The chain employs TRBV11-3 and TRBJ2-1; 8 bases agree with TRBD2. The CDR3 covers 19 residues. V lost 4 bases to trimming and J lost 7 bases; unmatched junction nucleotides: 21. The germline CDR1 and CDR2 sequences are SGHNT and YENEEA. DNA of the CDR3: TGTGCCAGCAGCTGGGAGGGGACTAGGGGTTTTTCAGGTGGGAATGAGCAGTTCTTC. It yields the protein CASSWEGTRGFSGGNEQFF.

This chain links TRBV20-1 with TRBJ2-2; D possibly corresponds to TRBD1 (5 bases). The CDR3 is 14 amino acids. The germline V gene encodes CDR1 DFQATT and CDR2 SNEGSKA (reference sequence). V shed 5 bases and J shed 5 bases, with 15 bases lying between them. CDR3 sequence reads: CSAVTDSGTGELFF. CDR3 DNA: TGCAGTGCTGTTACAGACTCAGGGACCGGGGAGCTGTTTTTT.

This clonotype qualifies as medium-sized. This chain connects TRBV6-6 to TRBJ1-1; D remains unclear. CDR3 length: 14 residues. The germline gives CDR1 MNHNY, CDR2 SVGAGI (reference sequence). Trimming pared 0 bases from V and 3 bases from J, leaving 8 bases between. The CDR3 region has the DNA TGTGCCAGCAGTTACTCGAACACCTACACTGAAGCTTTCTTT. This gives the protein CASSYSNTYTEAFF.